This T cell receptor (beta chain) was captured by sequencing in a study of shared clonotypes between healthy human individuals. The overall study: CD4 naive cells filled three plates per donor, CD4 memory three, CD8 naive two and CD8 memory one.

Measured with immunoSEQ multiplex PCR; TCRdb has only the in-frame clones, and not every one. The table lists roughly 1,100,000 clones, approximately 76% of them singletons. It was into CD45RA+ naive and CD45RA-negative memory subsets that the CD4+ cells were split. Study-wide results and limits: Clonotype sharing among the donors was expected to vary with sequencing depth. Generally, naive subsets came out with larger estimated richness than memory subsets.

This clone is a singleton in its sample. No antigen is known for it. Germline V CDR1 and CDR2: WSHSY, SAAADI. The CDR3 has 15 residues. J gave up 8 bases and V 3 bases, and 11 bases lay outside the gene matches. The material sequenced was memory CD4+ T cells sorted from blood. Subset noted: CD45RA-negative fraction. The receptor was isolated from a man younger than 35 in good health. The V gene is TRBV10-2, the J gene TRBJ2-7; 9 nucleotides line up with TRBD1. This CDR3 reads CASSDRDRAYGQQYF. The CDR3, as DNA: TGCGCCAGCAGTGACCGGGACAGGGCATATGGCCAGCAGTACTTC.